This T cell receptor beta chain originates from a study of blood T cell repertoires in COVID-19. Study-level background: In each case, the material was cDNA or gDNA derived from T cells, B-cell-depleted T cells, or PBMCs.

The participants were between 18 and 89 years old and came from some 23 US areas. Participant reports of clinical history set cohort assignment. As processed by the authors: Researchers report that nucleated cell counts were estimated from reference gene primer amplification. Produced via immunoSEQ multiplex PCR; TCRdb's table is partial and in-frame only. V and J calls and clone size are as listed in that table; D and trimming were resolved from the DNA. The sample includes under 250,000 clones, 81% of them seen just once. CDR1 is SEHNR and CDR2 is FQNEAQ in the germline V gene (reference sequence). Trimming left V 5 bases short and J 7 bases short, with 12 bases between. This CDR3 contains 13 residues.

V and J are TRBV7-9 and TRBJ1-3, with D unresolved. Sequencing was done on a sample of PBMCs or T cells enriched from blood (not recorded which). The clonotype originates from a woman aged 50 to 60 with acute COVID-19. The CDR3 region is CASSPHSGNTIYF. CDR3 bases: TGTGCCAGCAGCCCCCATAGCGGGAACACCATATATTTT.